The rows below give T cell receptor beta chains drawn from one sample of a study of T cells after yellow fever vaccination. One entry per CDR3 protein results from TCRdb running MiXCR on the 5' RACE reads. The profile shows about 320,000 distinct CDR3 sequences, approximately 4% of them singletons. Sample: PBMCs, taken 15 days after the yellow fever booster vaccination. The receptors derive from a man between 18 and 29 years old who received the YFV17D yellow fever vaccine. CDR3s include the opening cysteine and the closing phenylalanine or tryptophan. A D gene is named only where the DNA matches it firmly. For some rows the clone size is stated as once, few or many, or as a class when expanded; others skip it.

- - TRBJ2-3 TRBV7-8 TGTGCCAGCAGACCCCGGGGTAAGAGGACGCAGTATTTT CASRPRGKRTQYF
few TRBD1 TRBJ2-1 TRBV7-9 TGTGCCAGCAGCTCCGACAGGGGGCAATTCTTC CASSSDRGQFF
- TRBD1 TRBJ2-5 TRBV28 TGTGCCAGCAGTTTATCGGGACAGGGCGAAGAGACCCAGTACTTC CASSLSGQGEETQYF
few - TRBJ1-6 TRBV12-3/TRBV12-4 TGTGCCAGCAGAGCCCGGGACAACACCTCACCCCTCCACTTT CASRARDNTSPLHF
many - TRBJ1-3 TRBV7-9 TGTGCCAGCAGCTTCGCCTTGGACACCATATATTTT CASSFALDTIYF
- TRBD2 TRBJ2-1 TRBV12-3/TRBV12-4 TGTGCCAGCAGTTCATCCCTAGCGGGGGATCCCTACAATGAGCAGTTCTTC CASSSSLAGDPYNEQFF
many - TRBJ2-5 TRBV2 TGTGCCAGCACTAAAAATCGGGCTAGGGAAGAGACCCAGTACTTC CASTKNRAREETQYF
many TRBD1 TRBJ1-1 TRBV5-1 TGCGCCAGCAGCCTGGGGGACAGGAGGAACACTGAAGCTTTCTTT CASSLGDRRNTEAFF
- - TRBJ1-4 TRBV7-8 TGTGCCAGCAGCTTAGGCCAGGGGAGGTACGAAAAACTGTTTTTT CASSLGQGRYEKLFF
many - TRBJ2-1 TRBV12-3/TRBV12-4 TGTGCCAGCAGTTTCCGGGACAACTACAATGAGCAGTTCTTC CASSFRDNYNEQFF
many TRBD2 TRBJ2-5 TRBV4-2 TGTGCCAGCAGCCAGGTAGCGGGGAAGCAAGAGACCCAGTACTTC CASSQVAGKQETQYF
- - TRBJ2-1 TRBV20-1 TGCAGTGCTAGAGATGCGGGCGGGCAGGCCTCCTACAATGAGCAGTTCTTC CSARDAGGQASYNEQFF
many - TRBJ2-7 TRBV7-9 TGTGCCAGCAGTAACCGTTACGAGCAGTACTTC CASSNRYEQYF
few - TRBJ1-1 TRBV12-3/TRBV12-4 TGTGCCAGCAGTTTAGGAAGGCGAATGAACACTGAAGCTTTCTTT CASSLGRRMNTEAFF
- - TRBJ1-6 TRBV21-1 TGTGCCAGCAGCACTATCCAGGGAAAAGATAATTCACCCCTCCACTTT CASSTIQGKDNSPLHF
- - TRBJ1-1 TRBV7-2 TGTGCCAGCAGCTTATTCGTGGACACTGAAGCTTTCTTT CASSLFVDTEAFF
many - TRBJ2-3 TRBV5-1 TGCGCCAGCAGCTCCGACTACATGGCAGATACGCAGTATTTT CASSSDYMADTQYF
many - TRBJ2-7 TRBV4-1 TGCGCCAGCAGCCACGCACTACTAACCGGACAAGCCTACGAGCAGTACTTC CASSHALLTGQAYEQYF